Described below is a single TCR beta chain sequence and its context. It lacks a known antigen. This record belongs to a study of T cells expressing NK-cell markers (dated by TCRdb to 2020 to 2022). At the level of the whole study: In sorted CD3+CD56+NKG2C+, CD3+CD56+NKG2C- and CD3+CD56-NKG2C+ T-cell subsets from 7 to 9 donors, TCR beta-chain repertoires were profiled. All eight donors whose samples were sequenced were randomly selected healthy volunteers, three of them men and five women. Seven of the eight sequenced donors were HCMV-seropositive and one was HCMV-seronegative. Illumina HiSeq 2000/2500, MiSeq or NextSeq was used to sequence libraries as 2 x 150 bp reads. Findings and caveats that apply to the study as a whole: In over five donors, the dominant CD3+CD56+NKG2C+ clonotypes were among the top 10 CD8+ clonotypes and accounted for about 1.0-8% of CD8+ T cells. Whether the expanded NKG2C-expressing T cell clones were specific for HCMV antigens remained unclear. Those dominant clonotypes were again the most abundant among CD3+CD56-NKG2C+ cells in a few donors, at about 28.3-60.1%.

Data came from an Illumina HiSeq 2000. 5'RACE template switching, by which a universal primer site and unique molecular identifiers were added, was used to make TCR beta cDNA libraries. cDNA synthesis was primed from the TCR beta constant segment, followed by two successive PCR amplification steps. As for how the authors treated the data: MIGEC was used to demultiplex reads and group reads by UMI, and MiTCR was used to assemble and quantify clonotypes. To exclude erroneous sequences, only TCR cDNA sequences supported by at least two reads were retained. Downstream repertoire analysis used the tcR package, and clonotypes were matched across fractions by CDR3 nucleotide sequence plus V segment. VDJmatch was used to annotate antigen specificity against VDJdb, with one amino acid substitution in CDR3 allowed. Based on TCRdb reprocessing of the reads, there is one entry per CDR3 protein sequence, and DNA is missing. The V and J calls follow TCRdb's processing rather than the paper's. The table for this sample shows some 340,000 distinct CDR3 sequences. The ten largest account for under 6.5% of the sample.

The CDR3 spans 13 residues, from the cysteine through the phenylalanine. No DNA appears here. The germline V gene yields KGHSH for CDR1 and LQKENI for CDR2. A commercial ELISA kit detecting HCMV-specific IgG in serum was used to determine HCMV serostatus. Ficoll density gradient centrifugation was used to isolate peripheral blood mononuclear cells from blood. The rearranged segments are TRBV18 and TRBJ2-1; TCRdb picks TRBD1, but there is no DNA to check that call. What was sequenced was blood T cells: a sorted CD56 or NKG2C T cell subset, CD4+ or CD8+ T cells, or bulk PBMC T cells (not recorded which). The source is a man aged 18 to 69 in good health. The CDR3 protein: CASSGQGYNEQFF. Joined to the reference TRBV18 and TRBJ2-1 proteins, this CDR3 gives the full variable domain: NAGVMQNPRHLVRRRGQEARLRCSPMKGHSHVYWYRQLPEEGLKFMVYLQKENIIDESGMPKERFSAEFPKEGPSILRIQQVVRGDSAAYFCASSGQGYNEQFFGPGTRLTVL.